The TCR beta chain under discussion was sequenced for a study of blood T cell repertoires in COVID-19. Study context: Acute-phase and convalescent COVID-19 samples originated in the United States, Italy and Spain. PBMCs, B-cell-depleted T cells, or T cells were the source of the cDNA or gDNA that made up the material.

This clone has only a few counts. Original methodology: For nucleated cells, counts were estimated from reference gene primer amplification. The repertoire was sequenced with immunoSEQ multiplex PCR; TCRdb's copy has only in-frame clones and lacks some. D and trimming come from the DNA, and the V and J calls and clone size come from that table. The table lists 15,000 or so clones, 80% to 90% of them singletons. This CDR3 comprises 15 residues. Germline V gene data show CDR1 as MNHNY and CDR2 as SVGAGI (reference sequence). Trimming left V 2 bases short and J 0 bases short, with 11 bases between. The receptor's source is a man older than 75 with active COVID-19. The V and J genes are TRBV6-6 and TRBJ2-7; D is perhaps TRBD2 (5 bases). The sequencing input was peripheral blood. CDR3 in DNA: TGTGCCAGCAGTTACGGCGGGCCAAGCTCCTACGAGCAGTACTTC. Its translation is CASSYGGPSSYEQYF.